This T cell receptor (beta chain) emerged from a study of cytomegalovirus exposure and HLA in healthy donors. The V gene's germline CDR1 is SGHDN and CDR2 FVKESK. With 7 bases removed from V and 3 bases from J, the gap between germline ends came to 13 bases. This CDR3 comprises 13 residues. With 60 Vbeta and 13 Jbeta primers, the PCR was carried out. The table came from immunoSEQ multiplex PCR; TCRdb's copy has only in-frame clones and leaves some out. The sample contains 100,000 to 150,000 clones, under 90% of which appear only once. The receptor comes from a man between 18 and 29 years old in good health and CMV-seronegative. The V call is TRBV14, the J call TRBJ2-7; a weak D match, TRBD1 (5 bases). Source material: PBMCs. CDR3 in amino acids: CASTQGKLYEQYF. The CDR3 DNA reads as TGTGCCAGCACTCAGGGAAAACTCTACGAGCAGTACTTC.